The 5 T cell receptor beta chains below were found in one sample sequenced in a study of PD-1 blockade in classical Hodgkin lymphoma. All patients relapsed after autologous stem cell transplantation, and brentuximab vedotin exposure varied. Profiled with immunoSEQ multiplex PCR; TCRdb holds only in-frame clones, not every one. The table shows about 40,000 clones, with over 75% occurring only once. The source was peripheral blood mononuclear cells (PBMCs), collected at baseline. The receptors stem from a human donor with classical Hodgkin lymphoma.

V and J are TRBV5-6 and TRBJ1-2; D not certain. Germline V gene sequence: CDR1 SGHDT, CDR2 YYEEEE. V lost 0 bases and J 6 bases, leaving 9 bases between the germline ends. The CDR3 is 13 residues long. The CDR3 spells CASSLATGDGYTF. The DNA for the CDR3 is TGTGCCAGCAGCTTGGCCACTGGGGATGGCTACACCTTC.

This chain links TRBV4-2 with TRBJ2-7; either TRBD1 or TRBD2 may fit D (6 bases each). V was trimmed by 0 bases and J by 4 bases, leaving 13 bases between them. The CDR3 spans 15 residues. Germline CDR1 LGHNA, CDR2 YNFKEQ. The CDR3 DNA reads as TGTGCCAGCAGCCAAGATGTGAGGGGGGTTTACGAGCAGTACTTC. Translation: CASSQDVRGVYEQYF.

The chain joins TRBV20-1 to TRBJ2-7; D might be TRBD2 (5 bases). Looked up from germline, CDR1 is DFQATT and CDR2 is SNEGSKA (reference sequence). V was cut by 5 bases and J by 4 bases, with 9 bases left in between. The CDR3 loop spans 11 amino acids. CDR3 nucleotides: TGCAGTGCTCAGACGGGGTACGAGCAGTACTTC. Encoded protein: CSAQTGYEQYF.

V gene TRBV19 combines with J gene TRBJ2-3; TRBD1 is a possible D gene (5 bases). The germline V and J ends were trimmed by 4 bases and 6 bases, with 5 bases remaining between them. CDR1 and CDR2 from the germline V gene are LNHDA and SQIVND (reference sequence). The CDR3 has 11 residues. CDR3 protein: CASSTGDTQYF. CDR3 nucleotide sequence: TGTGCCAGTAGTACAGGGGATACGCAGTATTTT. Using reference TRBV19 and TRBJ2-3 for the parts outside the CDR3, the full variable domain is DGGITQSPKYLFRKEGQNVTLSCEQNLNHDAMYWYRQDPGQGLRLIYYSQIVNDFQKGDIAEGYSVSREKKESFPLTVTSAQKNPTAFYLCASSTGDTQYFGPGTRLTVL.

The chain recombines TRBV7-2 with TRBJ1-2; 8 bases line up with TRBD1. This CDR3 has 14 amino acids. J was trimmed by 4 bases and V by 6 bases; bases with no gene match: 7. Per the germline V gene, CDR1 is SGHTA and CDR2 is FQGNSA. CDR3 DNA sequence: TGTGCCAGCAGACGCGGACAGGGCGGCTATGGCTACACCTTC. As protein: CASRRGQGGYGYTF. Variable domain in full (rest from reference TRBV7-2 and TRBJ1-2): GAGVSQSPSNKVTEKGKDVELRCDPISGHTALYWYRQSLGQGLEFLIYFQGNSAPDKSGLPSDRFSAERTGGSVSTLTIQRTQQEDSAVYLCASRRGQGGYGYTFGSGTRLTVV.